Below, 11 T cell receptor beta chains from the same sample are listed, as sequenced in a study of shared clonotypes between healthy human individuals. The protocol was immunoSEQ multiplex PCR, while the TCRdb copy is restricted to in-frame clones and leaves out a portion. The profile shows more than 900,000 clones, 78% of them singletons. Sequences were obtained from memory CD4+ T cells from PBMCs. Subset indicated: CD45RA-negative fraction. The receptor source for this set is a man between 18 and 29 years old in good health. Some clones in this sample may be carry-over from other donors' samples.

J is TRBJ2-1 and V is TRBV7-3; the D gene is possibly TRBD2 (6 bases). V shed 3 bases and J shed 7 bases, with 13 bases lying between them. The germline V gene encodes CDR1 SGHTA and CDR2 FQGTGA. CDR3 length: 14 residues. The CDR3 sequence: CASSLGGIGNEQFF. Written as DNA, the CDR3 is TGTGCCAGCAGCTTGGGCGGGATCGGGAATGAGCAGTTCTTC.

This chain connects TRBV28 to TRBJ1-2; D remains unclear. Per the germline V gene, CDR1 is MDHEN and CDR2 is SYDVKM. The V and J ends lost 7 bases and 9 bases respectively, with 18 bases between them. The CDR3 contains 13 residues. This CDR3 reads CASKVGRSGSYTF. The CDR3 DNA reads as TGTGCCAGCAAAGTCGGCAGGAGTGGGAGCTACACCTTC.

V and J are TRBV2 and TRBJ2-1; 7 nucleotides match TRBD2. The germline V gene has CDR1 SNHLY and CDR2 FYNNEI. Trimming took 8 bases from V and 4 from J; bases not matched to a gene: 8. The length of the CDR3 is 14 residues. The CDR3 reads CASQRDALYNEQFF. CDR3 DNA sequence: TGTGCCAGCCAGCGGGATGCTTTATACAATGAGCAGTTCTTC.

Concerning this clone: Other DNA sequences in the sample encode the same CDR3. CDR3 DNA: TGTGCCAGCAGTGATCGTGATACGCAGTATTTT. As protein: CASSDRDTQYF. V and J are TRBV2 and TRBJ2-3; D call uncertain. CDR1 is SNHLY and CDR2 is FYNNEI in the germline V gene. The germline V and J ends were trimmed by 3 bases and 6 bases, with 4 bases remaining between them. This CDR3 spans 11 amino acids. Full variable domain (outside the CDR3, taken from reference TRBV2 and TRBJ2-3): EPEVTQTPSHQVTQMGQEVILRCVPISNHLYFYWYRQILGQKVEFLVSFYNNEISEKSEIFDDQFSVERPDGSNFTLKIRSTKLEDSAMYFCASSDRDTQYFGPGTRLTVL.

The gene calls are TRBV27 and TRBJ2-3; no definite D call. The CDR3 length is 15 residues. Trimming shortened V by 6 bases and J by 2 bases, and 15 bases separated the two germline ends. CDR1 is MNHEY and CDR2 is SMNVEV in the germline V gene (reference sequence). This CDR3 reads CASSAMGWDTDTQYF. CDR3 bases: TGTGCCAGCAGCGCAATGGGGTGGGACACAGATACGCAGTATTTT.

The V call is TRBV27, the J call TRBJ1-5; no reliable D call. There are 14 residues in the CDR3. The V end was cut by 6 bases, the J end by 2 bases, with 11 bases between. From germline, CDR1 is MNHEY and CDR2 SMNVEV (reference sequence). The CDR3 loop reads CASSGIQGNQPQHF. The CDR3 region has the DNA TGTGCCAGCAGCGGGATCCAGGGCAATCAGCCCCAGCATTTT.

This chain joins TRBV5-6 and TRBJ2-1; TRBD1 matches 9 bases. J lost 5 bases, V lost 4 bases, and 10 bases had no gene match. Germline assignment: CDR1 SGHDT and CDR2 YYEEEE. The CDR3 sequence is 16 residues long. CDR3 DNA: TGTGCCAGCAGCGGGGATACAGGGGGCCGAGACAATGAGCAGTTCTTC. Residues: CASSGDTGGRDNEQFF.

Comments on this clone: A clone one base away is much larger, so this may be a read error. The same CDR3 is also encoded by other DNA sequences in this sample. CDR3 bases: TGTGCCAGCAGCTTACAGGGGAACACTGAAGCTTTCTTT. It is translated as CASSLQGNTEAFF. The rearrangement joins TRBV7-2 to TRBJ1-1, with a possible D match to TRBD1 (5 bases). V was clipped by 2 bases and J by 1 base, with 5 bases between them. The CDR3 runs 13 residues. The germline gives CDR1 SGHTA, CDR2 FQGNSA. Filled out from reference TRBV7-2 and TRBJ1-1, the complete variable domain reads GAGVSQSPSNKVTEKGKDVELRCDPISGHTALYWYRQSLGQGLEFLIYFQGNSAPDKSGLPSDRFSAERTGGSVSTLTIQRTQQEDSAVYLCASSLQGNTEAFFGQGTRLTVV.

The CDR3 loop reads CASSLSTDYYGYTF. In DNA, the CDR3 is TGTGCCAGCAGTTTATCCACAGATTACTATGGCTACACCTTC. The J gene is TRBJ1-2, the V gene TRBV28; D remains unclear. The V gene lost 1 base and the J gene lost 3 bases, with 9 bases spanning the gap. The CDR3 covers 14 residues. The germline V gene has CDR1 MDHEN and CDR2 SYDVKM.

This clone was seen a single time. The gene calls are TRBV4-2 and TRBJ2-5; a possible D gene is TRBD2 (5 bases). The ends were cut back, 1 base at V and 6 bases at J, with 12 bases in the middle. Germline CDR1 and CDR2: LGHNA and YNFKEQ. The CDR3 sequence is 14 residues long. As DNA, the CDR3 is TGTGCCAGCAGCCAAGTCGGGGAAGGGAAGACCCAGTACTTC. It yields the protein CASSQVGEGKTQYF.

The chain is built from TRBV28 and TRBJ2-7, with TRBD2 as a possible D gene (6 bases). V lost 6 bases to trimming and J lost 2 bases, with 17 bases between them. This CDR3 is 15 amino acids long. CDR1 is MDHEN, CDR2 SYDVKM, per germline. As DNA, the CDR3 is TGTGCCAGCAGACGAGGCGGGGTTGGGACCTACGAGCAGTACTTC. Translating it yields CASRRGGVGTYEQYF.